This is a list of T cell receptor beta chains from one sample in a study of blood T cells in healthy people across ages. TCRdb ran MiXCR on the 5' RACE reads and lists one entry per CDR3 protein. Among 1,300,000 or so distinct CDR3 sequences listed, approximately 59% were seen once. Sample: blood. These receptors originate from a man aged 18 to 29 in good health. Each CDR3 is given with its conserved first and last residue. The order of the fields is V gene, clone size, J gene, D gene, CDR3 DNA, CDR3 protein. A D gene is named only where the DNA matches it firmly. A clone size is listed for some rows: how often the clone was seen (once, few, many), or a class if it is expanded.

>TRBV30|-|TRBJ2-5|TRBD1
TGTGCCTGGAGTGTACACAGGACAGGGGGCGAGGAGACCCAGTACTTC
CAWSVHRTGGEETQYF
>TRBV6-5|-|TRBJ1-1|-
TGTGCCAGCAGTAAACCGACAGGTGAAGCTTTCTTT
CASSKPTGEAFF
>TRBV10-2|-|TRBJ1-6|-
TGCGCCAGCAGTGAGTCGGTATTCAATTCACCCCTCCACTTT
CASSESVFNSPLHF
>TRBV12-3/TRBV12-4|-|TRBJ2-7|-
TGTGCCAGCAGTTGGGTTACGATCGGCGAGCAGTACTTC
CASSWVTIGEQYF
>TRBV7-9|few|TRBJ2-7|TRBD2
TGTGCCAGCAGCTTTGGCTGGCGGGGGGATTCCTACGAGCAGTACTTC
CASSFGWRGDSYEQYF
>TRBV29-1|few|TRBJ2-7|TRBD2
TGCAGCGTTGACCCCGGGGGGGGTAGAGGCGAGCAGTACTTC
CSVDPGGGRGEQYF
>TRBV2|-|TRBJ1-4|-
TGTGCCAGCAGTGAAGGGGCAGGTGGTGAAAAACTGTTTTTT
CASSEGAGGEKLFF
>TRBV6-5|-|TRBJ1-1|-
TGTGCCAGCAGTATAAGGGGGGGGACGAACACTGAAGCTTTCTTT
CASSIRGGTNTEAFF
>TRBV2|-|TRBJ1-5|-
TGTGCCAGCGGGCAGGAATCCGTCCAGCCCCAGCATTTT
CASGQESVQPQHF
>TRBV4-2|few|TRBJ2-1|-
TGTGCCAGCAGCCAAGGGTCCGGGACTGGGCTCAATGAGCAGTTCTTC
CASSQGSGTGLNEQFF
>TRBV20-1|-|TRBJ2-5|TRBD2
TGCAGTGCTACACCGGGACTAGCGGGAGTTGCTTTAGAGACCCAGTACTTC
CSATPGLAGVALETQYF
>TRBV6-6|-|TRBJ2-3|TRBD1
TGTGCCAGCAGAGGACAGGGCGACCTCAGCACAGATACGCAGTATTTT
CASRGQGDLSTDTQYF
>TRBV20-1|-|TRBJ2-5|-
TGCAGTGCTAGTATGGAACAAGAGACCCAGTACTTC
CSASMEQETQYF
>TRBV29-1|few|TRBJ2-1|-
TGCAGCGGCCGGGTCGGCAATGAGCAGTTCTTC
CSGRVGNEQFF
>TRBV7-9|-|TRBJ2-3|TRBD2
TGTGCCAGCAGCTTTCGGACTAGAGCAGATACGCAGTATTTT
CASSFRTRADTQYF
>TRBV7-9|-|TRBJ2-1|TRBD2
TGTGCCAGCAGCCATGGACTAGCGGGGGACTACTCCTACAATGAGCAGTTCTTC
CASSHGLAGDYSYNEQFF
>TRBV28|-|TRBJ2-5|TRBD1
TGTGCCAGCAGTTTCTCGGGGACAGTACTATCAGAGACCCAGTACTTC
CASSFSGTVLSETQYF
>TRBV19|-|TRBJ2-5|TRBD1
TGTGCCAGTAGTATGGTCCGGACAGGGGAAGAGACCCAGTACTTC
CASSMVRTGEETQYF
>TRBV20-1|-|TRBJ2-5|-
TGCAGTGCTAGAGTGGGCAGATACCAAGAGACCCAGTACTTC
CSARVGRYQETQYF
>TRBV27|-|TRBJ2-7|TRBD1
TGTGCCAGCAGTATAATTACAGGGGAAGGGTTAGCCTACGAGCAGTACTTC
CASSIITGEGLAYEQYF
>TRBV7-2|-|TRBJ2-3|-
TGTGCCAGCAGCTCATGGGACGTATCCGTCATCCGAGGCCTTGGTACGCAGTATTTT
CASSSWDVSVIRGLGTQYF
>TRBV2|-|TRBJ2-4|-
TGTGCCAGCACGTGGGCCGCCGGGGAGCAGTACTTC
CASTWAAGEQYF
>TRBV6-6|-|TRBJ1-5|-
TGTGCCAGCAAACAGGGTGATCAGCCCCAGCATTTT
CASKQGDQPQHF
>TRBV3-1|-|TRBJ2-7|-
TGTGCCTGCAGCCAAGGCGGAGGGAGCTACGAGCAGTACTTC
CACSQGGGSYEQYF
>TRBV9|few|TRBJ2-1|TRBD2
TGTGCCAGCAGCGCTAGCGGGAGGGCCTACAATGAGCAGTTCTTC
CASSASGRAYNEQFF
>TRBV7-9|-|TRBJ2-2|-
TGTGCCAGCAGCTTAGCCGGGAATAACACCGGGGAGCTGTTTTTT
CASSLAGNNTGELFF
>TRBV7-8|once|TRBJ2-1|-
TGTGCCAGCAGCTTAGGGGGGGGCGGGCCCTACAATGAGCAGTTCTTC
CASSLGGGGPYNEQFF
>TRBV7-9|-|TRBJ1-4|-
TGTGCCAGCAGATTAGACCTTGCAACTAATGAAAAACTGTTTTTT
CASRLDLATNEKLFF
>TRBV12-3/TRBV12-4|few|TRBJ2-7|TRBD2
TGTGCCAGCTCGCGGACTAGCGTGGCCGAGCAGTACTTC
CASSRTSVAEQYF
>TRBV12-3/TRBV12-4|few|TRBJ2-3|-
TGTGCCAGTGGATTTGCCAGCAGCACAGATACGCAGTATTTT
CASGFASSTDTQYF
>TRBV3-1|-|TRBJ2-5|TRBD1
TGTGCCGGTAGACAGGGACCGGAGACCCAGTACTTC
CAGRQGPETQYF
>TRBV29-1|few|TRBJ1-1|-
TGCAGCGTGGGATGGGTGAACACTGAAGCTTTCTTT
CSVGWVNTEAFF
>TRBV29-1|few|TRBJ2-7|TRBD1
TGCAGCGTCTCGACAGGGAGCGAGCAGTACTTC
CSVSTGSEQYF
>TRBV20-1|-|TRBJ2-1|TRBD2
TGCAGTGCTAAGGGGGACTGGGGTAGCGGGAGAGTTGGTTACAATGAGCAGTTCTTC
CSAKGDWGSGRVGYNEQFF